A selection of T cell receptor beta chains follows, all from one sample in a study of blood T cell repertoires in COVID-19. Generated by immunoSEQ multiplex PCR, the TCRdb table keeps only in-frame clones and is missing some. The sample includes around 230,000 clones, about nine tenths of them seen just once. Sequenced sample: PBMCs or T cells enriched from blood (not recorded which). The receptor source for this set is a man between 18 and 29 years old with acute COVID-19. Both conserved end residues are part of each CDR3. D genes are given only for firm matches. Part of the rows lack a size; the others show once, few, many or a class for expanded clones.

clone_size,j_call,d_call,v_call,cdr3_nt,cdr3_aa
NA,TRBJ2-3,NA,TRBV12-5,TGTGCTAGTGGTTTGGTAGGGGGGCGGGAGTCCTGGACAGATACGCAGTATTTT,CASGLVGGRESWTDTQYF
NA,TRBJ1-6,TRBD1,TRBV2,TGTGCCAGCAGTGAAGGGACAGGGCTCTCACCCCTCCACTTT,CASSEGTGLSPLHF
NA,TRBJ2-1,TRBD2,TRBV4-1,TGCGCCAGCAGCCAGCGACTAGCGGGAGTTTATGAGCAGTTCTTC,CASSQRLAGVYEQFF
NA,TRBJ2-7,NA,TRBV18,TGTGCCAGCTCACCACAAGACAGGTACTACGAGCAGTACTTC,CASSPQDRYYEQYF
once,TRBJ1-1,NA,TRBV7-3,TGTGCCAGCAGCTTTGGCGGGAACACTGAAGCTTTCTTT,CASSFGGNTEAFF
NA,TRBJ2-7,TRBD2,TRBV7-2,TGTGCCAGCAGCTTGGCGGGAGCCGTCGAGCAGTACTTC,CASSLAGAVEQYF
NA,TRBJ1-1,TRBD1,TRBV28,TGTGCCAGCAGTCACGGACAGGAGCGATCCGAAGCTTTCTTT,CASSHGQERSEAFF
NA,TRBJ1-2,NA,TRBV19,TGTGCCAGTAGTATGGGGCCAGGAACATCCTATGGCTACACCTTC,CASSMGPGTSYGYTF
NA,TRBJ2-5,NA,TRBV6-5,TGTGCCAGCAGGCCACAGGAGCGAGAGACCCAGTACTTC,CASRPQERETQYF
NA,TRBJ1-1,NA,TRBV11-2,TGTGCCAGCAGCTTCATCGGTGAAGCTTTCTTT,CASSFIGEAFF
NA,TRBJ2-7,TRBD2,TRBV10-3,TGTGCCATCGGGAGCACTAGCGGGTCCTCCTACGAGCAGTACTTC,CAIGSTSGSSYEQYF
NA,TRBJ1-1,NA,TRBV5-1,TGCGCCAGCAGCTTCGCCGGGGGGAACACTGAAGCTTTCTTT,CASSFAGGNTEAFF
NA,TRBJ1-2,NA,TRBV15,TGTGCCACCAGCAGAGATGTAGGAACAGGGTATGGCTACACCTTC,CATSRDVGTGYGYTF